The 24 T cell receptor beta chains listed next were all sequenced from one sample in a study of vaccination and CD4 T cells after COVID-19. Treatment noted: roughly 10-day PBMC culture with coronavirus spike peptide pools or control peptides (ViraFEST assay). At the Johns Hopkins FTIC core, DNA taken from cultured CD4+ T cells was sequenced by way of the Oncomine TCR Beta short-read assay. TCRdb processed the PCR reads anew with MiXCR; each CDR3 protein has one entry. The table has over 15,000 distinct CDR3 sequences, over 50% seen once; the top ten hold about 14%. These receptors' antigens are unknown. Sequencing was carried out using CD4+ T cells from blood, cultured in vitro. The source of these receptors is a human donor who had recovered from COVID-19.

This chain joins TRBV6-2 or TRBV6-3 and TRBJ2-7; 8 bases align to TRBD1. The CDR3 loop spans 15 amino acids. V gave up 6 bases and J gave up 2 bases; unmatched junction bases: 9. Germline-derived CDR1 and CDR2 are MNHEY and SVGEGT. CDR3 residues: CASSPGTGPTYEQYF. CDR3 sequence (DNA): TGTGCCAGCAGCCCCGGGACAGGCCCCACCTACGAGCAGTACTTC.

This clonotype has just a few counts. DNA for the CDR3: TGCAGTGCTAGTCGTCCTAATCAGCCCCAGCATTTT. Translating it yields CSASRPNQPQHF. This chain connects TRBV20-1 to TRBJ1-5, with D unresolved. This CDR3 has 12 amino acids. V was clipped by 3 bases and J by 4 bases, with 7 bases between them. Germline CDR1 DFQATT, CDR2 SNEGSKA (reference sequence).

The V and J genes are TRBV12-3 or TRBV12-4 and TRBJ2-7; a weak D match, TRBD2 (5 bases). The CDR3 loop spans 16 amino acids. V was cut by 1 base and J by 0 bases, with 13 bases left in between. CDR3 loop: CASSLGRGRSSYEQYF. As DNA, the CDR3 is TGTGCCAGCAGTTTAGGCCGGGGTAGGAGCTCCTACGAGCAGTACTTC.

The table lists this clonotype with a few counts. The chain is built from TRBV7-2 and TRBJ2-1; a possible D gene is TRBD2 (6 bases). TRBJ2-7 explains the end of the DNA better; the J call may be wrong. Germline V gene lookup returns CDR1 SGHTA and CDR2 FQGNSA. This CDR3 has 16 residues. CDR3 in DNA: TGTGCCAGCAGCTTAGCTGTAGTAGCGGCCACCTACGAGCAGTACTTC. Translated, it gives CASSLAVVAATYEQYF.

Written as DNA, the CDR3 is TGTGCCAGCAGCAAGGGGGGTTACTATGGCTACACCTTC. It is translated as CASSKGGYYGYTF. This chain joins TRBV21-1 and TRBJ1-2; the DNA was not used to check the table's D call, TRBD1. TRBV21-1 is noted as a pseudogene. This CDR3 has 13 residues.

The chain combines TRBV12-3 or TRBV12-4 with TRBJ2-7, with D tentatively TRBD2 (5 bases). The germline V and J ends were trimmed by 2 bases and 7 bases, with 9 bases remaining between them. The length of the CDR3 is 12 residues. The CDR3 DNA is TGTGCCAGCAGTTTAAGCGGCCAGGAGCAGTACTTC. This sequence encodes CASSLSGQEQYF.

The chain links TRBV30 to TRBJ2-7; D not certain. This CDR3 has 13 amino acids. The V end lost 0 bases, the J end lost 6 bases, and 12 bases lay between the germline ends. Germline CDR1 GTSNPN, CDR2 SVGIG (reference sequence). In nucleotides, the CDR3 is TGTGCCTGGAGTGTAACCCAGCTGGGCGAGCAGTACTTC. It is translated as CAWSVTQLGEQYF.

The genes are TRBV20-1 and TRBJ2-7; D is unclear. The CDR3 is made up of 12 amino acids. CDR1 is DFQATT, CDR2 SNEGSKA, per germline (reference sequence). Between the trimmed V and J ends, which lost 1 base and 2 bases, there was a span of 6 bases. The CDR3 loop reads CSARGTAYEQYF. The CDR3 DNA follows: TGCAGTGCTAGAGGAACAGCCTACGAGCAGTACTTC.

CDR3 in amino acids: CASSEGVSGWSEQYF. The DNA of the CDR3 is TGTGCCAGCAGTGAAGGGGTTTCAGGGTGGTCCGAGCAGTACTTC. The chain joins TRBV25-1 to TRBJ2-7, with TRBD1 as a possible D gene (5 bases). The CDR3 spans 15 residues. The V and J ends lost 2 bases and 6 bases respectively, with 17 bases between them. CDR1 is MGHDK, CDR2 SYGVNS, per germline.

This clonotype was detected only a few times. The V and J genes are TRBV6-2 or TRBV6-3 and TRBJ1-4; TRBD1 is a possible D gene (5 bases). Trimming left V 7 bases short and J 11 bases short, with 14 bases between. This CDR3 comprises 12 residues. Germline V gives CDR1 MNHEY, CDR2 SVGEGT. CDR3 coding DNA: TGTGCCAGCACCAACAGAGGGGTGAAACTGTTTTTT. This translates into CASTNRGVKLFF.

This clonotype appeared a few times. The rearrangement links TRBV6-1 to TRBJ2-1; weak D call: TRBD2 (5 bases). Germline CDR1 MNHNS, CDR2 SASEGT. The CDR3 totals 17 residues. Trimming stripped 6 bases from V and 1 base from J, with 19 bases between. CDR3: CASRPVGSGFSYNEQFF. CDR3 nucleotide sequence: TGTGCCAGCAGACCCGTGGGGAGTGGGTTTTCCTACAATGAGCAGTTCTTC.

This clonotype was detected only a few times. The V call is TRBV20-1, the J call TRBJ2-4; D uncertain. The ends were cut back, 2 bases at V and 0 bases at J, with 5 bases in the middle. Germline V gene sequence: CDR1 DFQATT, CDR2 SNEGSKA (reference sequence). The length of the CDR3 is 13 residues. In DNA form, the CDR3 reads TGCAGTGCTAGACTCCTAGCCAAAAACATTCAGTACTTC. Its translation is CSARLLAKNIQYF.

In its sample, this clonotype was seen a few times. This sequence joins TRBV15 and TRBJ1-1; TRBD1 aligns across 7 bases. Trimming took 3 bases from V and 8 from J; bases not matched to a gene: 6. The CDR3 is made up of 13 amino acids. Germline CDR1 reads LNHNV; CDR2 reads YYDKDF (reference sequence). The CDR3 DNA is TGTGCCACCAGCAGCCTAGGGACAGAAGAAGCTTTCTTT. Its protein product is CATSSLGTEEAFF.

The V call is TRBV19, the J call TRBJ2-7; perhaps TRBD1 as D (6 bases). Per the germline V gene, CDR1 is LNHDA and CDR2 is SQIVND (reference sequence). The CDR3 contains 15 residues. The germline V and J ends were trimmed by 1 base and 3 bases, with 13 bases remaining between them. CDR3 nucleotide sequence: TGTGCCAGTAGTATAGGGGGGCTCGCCTACTACGAGCAGTACTTC. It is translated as CASSIGGLAYYEQYF.

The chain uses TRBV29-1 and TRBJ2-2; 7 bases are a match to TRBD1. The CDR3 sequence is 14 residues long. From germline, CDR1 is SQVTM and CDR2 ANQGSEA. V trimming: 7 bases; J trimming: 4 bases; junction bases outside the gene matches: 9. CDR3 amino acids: CSATGARSTGELFF. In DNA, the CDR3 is TGCAGCGCCACAGGGGCTCGAAGCACCGGGGAGCTGTTTTTT.

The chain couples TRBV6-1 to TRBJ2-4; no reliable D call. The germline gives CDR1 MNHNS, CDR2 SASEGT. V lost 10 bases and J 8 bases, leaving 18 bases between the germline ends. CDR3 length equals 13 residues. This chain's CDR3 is CANMDPSTDIQYF. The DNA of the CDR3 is TGTGCCAACATGGATCCCTCTACTGACATTCAGTACTTC.

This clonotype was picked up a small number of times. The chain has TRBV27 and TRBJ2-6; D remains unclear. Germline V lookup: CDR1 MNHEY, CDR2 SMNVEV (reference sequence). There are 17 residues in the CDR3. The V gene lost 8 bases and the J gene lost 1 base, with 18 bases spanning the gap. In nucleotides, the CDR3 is TGTGCCAGCCCCCCCGGGTCCTTCAAATCTGGGGCCAACGTCCTGACTTTC. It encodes CASPPGSFKSGANVLTF.

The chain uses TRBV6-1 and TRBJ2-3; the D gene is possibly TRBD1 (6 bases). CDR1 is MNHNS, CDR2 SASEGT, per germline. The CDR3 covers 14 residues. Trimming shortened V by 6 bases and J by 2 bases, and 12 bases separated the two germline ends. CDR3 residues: CASRLRGYTDTQYF. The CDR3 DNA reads TGTGCCAGCAGGCTCAGGGGATACACAGATACGCAGTATTTT.

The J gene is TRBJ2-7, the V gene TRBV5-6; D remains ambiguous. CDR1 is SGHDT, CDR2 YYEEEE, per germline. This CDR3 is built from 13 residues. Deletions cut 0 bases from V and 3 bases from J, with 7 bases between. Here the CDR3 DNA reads TGTGCCAGCAGCTTGGGACTCTACTACGAGCAGTACTTC. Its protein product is CASSLGLYYEQYF.

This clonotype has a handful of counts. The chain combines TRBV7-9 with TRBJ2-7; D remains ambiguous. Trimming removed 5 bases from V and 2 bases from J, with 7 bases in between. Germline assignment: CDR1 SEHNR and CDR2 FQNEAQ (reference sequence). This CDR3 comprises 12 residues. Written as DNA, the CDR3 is TGTGCCAGCAGCCCCCGGGCCTACGAGCAGTACTTC. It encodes CASSPRAYEQYF. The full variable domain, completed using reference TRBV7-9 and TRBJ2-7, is DTGVSQNPRHKITKRGQNVTFRCDPISEHNRLYWYRQTLGQGPEFLTYFQNEAQLEKSRLLSDRFSAERPKGSFSTLEIQRTEQGDSAMYLCASSPRAYEQYFGPGTRLTVT.

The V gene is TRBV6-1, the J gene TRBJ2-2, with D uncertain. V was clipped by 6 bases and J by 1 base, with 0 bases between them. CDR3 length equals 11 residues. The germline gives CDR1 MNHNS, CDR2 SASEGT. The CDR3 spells CASRNTGELFF. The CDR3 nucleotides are TGTGCCAGCAGGAACACCGGGGAGCTGTTTTTT.

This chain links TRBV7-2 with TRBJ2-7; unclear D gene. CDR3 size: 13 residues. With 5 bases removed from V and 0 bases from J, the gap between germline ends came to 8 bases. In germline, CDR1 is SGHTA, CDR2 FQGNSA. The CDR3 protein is CASSISFSYEQYF. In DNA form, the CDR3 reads TGTGCCAGCAGCATAAGTTTCTCCTACGAGCAGTACTTC.

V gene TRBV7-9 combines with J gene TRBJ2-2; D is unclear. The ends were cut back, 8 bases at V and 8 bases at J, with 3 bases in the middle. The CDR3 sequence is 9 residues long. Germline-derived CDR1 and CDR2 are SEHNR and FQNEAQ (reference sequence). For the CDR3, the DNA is TGTGCCAGCGGGGGGGAGCTGTTTTTT. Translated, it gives CASGGELFF.

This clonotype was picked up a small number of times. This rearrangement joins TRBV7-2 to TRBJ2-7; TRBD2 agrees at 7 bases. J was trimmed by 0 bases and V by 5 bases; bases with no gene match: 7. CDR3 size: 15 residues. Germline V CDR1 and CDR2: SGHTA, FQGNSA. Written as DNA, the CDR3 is TGTGCCAGCAGCCCTGGGGAGGGGTTCTCCTACGAGCAGTACTTC. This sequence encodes CASSPGEGFSYEQYF.